These 21 T cell receptor beta chains share one sample of origin, sequenced in a study of cytomegalovirus exposure and HLA in healthy donors. Primers included in the PCR were 60 Vbeta and 13 Jbeta primers. Only in-frame clones appear in the TCRdb table, and some are missing; sequencing was by immunoSEQ multiplex PCR. Of over 150,000 clones in the sample, about four fifths were seen once. Sequences were obtained from PBMCs. The receptors were sampled from a man aged 18-30 years in good health and CMV-seronegative.

This rearrangement joins TRBV7-2 to TRBJ2-3, with a possible D match to TRBD1 (7 bases). V lost 5 bases and J 0 bases, leaving 12 bases between the germline ends. The germline CDR1 and CDR2 sequences are SGHTA and FQGNSA. The CDR3 has 15 residues. CDR3 region: CASSRQGGSTDTQYF. CDR3 DNA sequence: TGTGCCAGCAGCCGACAGGGAGGAAGCACAGATACGCAGTATTTT.

The rearrangement links TRBV6-5 to TRBJ2-3; D might be TRBD1 (5 bases). The CDR3 covers 14 residues. The V gene lost 8 bases and the J gene lost 6 bases, with 18 bases spanning the gap. Germline CDR1 reads MNHEY; CDR2 reads SVGAGI. The CDR3 region is CASLPAGGADTQYF. CDR3 sequence (DNA): TGTGCCAGCCTCCCGGCCGGTGGGGCCGATACGCAGTATTTT.

The rearrangement uses TRBV14 and TRBJ2-7; D possibly corresponds to TRBD1 (6 bases). The CDR3 runs 15 residues. The germline V gene encodes CDR1 SGHDN and CDR2 FVKESK. V was shortened by 2 bases and J by 2 bases, with 13 bases between the two germline ends. The CDR3 sequence is CASSQSHRVAYEQYF. The CDR3 DNA reads as TGTGCCAGCAGCCAATCTCACAGGGTCGCCTACGAGCAGTACTTC.

In DNA, the CDR3 is TGTGCCAGCAGCCTGCGGGGACAGAGCACAAACACTGAAGCTTTCTTT. Translated, it gives CASSLRGQSTNTEAFF. J is TRBJ1-1 and V is TRBV7-9, with 7 nucleotides matching TRBD1. J was trimmed by 2 bases and V by 5 bases; bases with no gene match: 11. The V gene's germline CDR1 is SEHNR and CDR2 FQNEAQ (reference sequence). The CDR3 runs to 16 residues.

The chain is built from TRBV19 and TRBJ1-1; the D gene is possibly TRBD1 (6 bases). This CDR3 comprises 14 residues. Germline CDR1 is LNHDA and CDR2 is SQIVND (reference sequence). Trimming removed 3 bases from V and 0 bases from J, with 8 bases in between. The CDR3: CASSIQGMNTEAFF. The CDR3 region has the DNA TGTGCCAGTAGTATTCAGGGGATGAACACTGAAGCTTTCTTT.

A few counts support this clone. This chain joins TRBV5-4 and TRBJ2-3; TRBD2 matches at 8 bases. Germline V lookup: CDR1 SGHNT, CDR2 YYREEE (reference sequence). The CDR3 extends over 16 amino acids. Unmatched junction bases numbered 6, after V lost 0 bases and J lost 3 bases. Here the CDR3 DNA reads TGTGCCAGCAGCTTGGGCGGCGGGGGGTGGACAGATACGCAGTATTTT. Translation gives CASSLGGGGWTDTQYF.

This chain links TRBV7-9 with TRBJ2-3; 8 bases align to TRBD2. The germline V gene encodes CDR1 SEHNR and CDR2 FQNEAQ (reference sequence). V lost 3 bases to trimming and J lost 1 base; unmatched junction nucleotides: 6. The length of the CDR3 is 16 residues. CDR3 protein: CASSLVSGARTDTQYF. Here the CDR3 DNA reads TGTGCCAGCAGCTTGGTTAGCGGGGCCCGCACAGATACGCAGTATTTT.

This chain joins TRBV7-3 and TRBJ2-3; 10 bases map to TRBD2. V shed 3 bases, J shed 7 bases, and the junction held 4 bases outside the gene matches. CDR3 size: 14 residues. Germline lookup yields CDR1 SGHTA and CDR2 FQGTGA. The CDR3 bases are TGTGCCAGCAGCTTTAGCGGGGGGCAGAATACGCAGTATTTT. This translates into CASSFSGGQNTQYF.

This clone is a singleton in its sample. V usage is TRBV7-9 and J usage is TRBJ1-5; perhaps TRBD1 as D (5 bases). The ends were cut back, 0 bases at V and 5 bases at J, with 8 bases in the middle. Germline CDR1 reads SEHNR; CDR2 reads FQNEAQ (reference sequence). This CDR3 has 14 amino acids. CDR3 protein: CASSLAGRDQPQHF. The CDR3 region has the DNA TGTGCCAGCAGCTTAGCCGGCAGGGATCAGCCCCAGCATTTT. The entire variable domain, with the rest obtained from reference TRBV7-9 and TRBJ1-5, is as follows: DTGVSQNPRHKITKRGQNVTFRCDPISEHNRLYWYRQTLGQGPEFLTYFQNEAQLEKSRLLSDRFSAERPKGSFSTLEIQRTEQGDSAMYLCASSLAGRDQPQHFGDGTRLSIL.

The rearrangement uses TRBV5-1 and TRBJ2-5; 8 nucleotides agree with TRBD2. Germline V gene lookup returns CDR1 SGHRS and CDR2 YFSETQ. There are 15 residues in the CDR3. Trimming removed 0 bases from V and 3 bases from J; junction bases left unmatched: 4. The CDR3 DNA reads as TGCGCCAGCAGCTTGGGGGTTAGCGGGGAAGAGACCCAGTACTTC. Protein sequence: CASSLGVSGEETQYF.

The rearrangement joins TRBV7-9 to TRBJ1-2; TRBD1 aligns across 7 bases. Germline V gives CDR1 SEHNR, CDR2 FQNEAQ (reference sequence). The CDR3 sequence is 11 residues long. The V and J ends lost 6 bases and 11 bases, in that order; junction bases with no gene match: 6. The CDR3 DNA is TGTGCCAGCAGTTTCTTGACAGGGTACACCTTC. This codes for CASSFLTGYTF. Full variable domain (missing parts from reference TRBV7-9 and TRBJ1-2): DTGVSQNPRHKITKRGQNVTFRCDPISEHNRLYWYRQTLGQGPEFLTYFQNEAQLEKSRLLSDRFSAERPKGSFSTLEIQRTEQGDSAMYLCASSFLTGYTFGSGTRLTVV.

The rearrangement joins TRBV6-5 to TRBJ1-5; unclear D gene. Germline V CDR1 and CDR2: MNHEY, SVGAGI. V shed 2 bases and J shed 5 bases, with 13 bases lying between them. The CDR3 spans 15 residues. The CDR3 bases are TGTGCCAGCAGTTACGGGAGCGGATTTGATCAGCCCCAGCATTTT. Its protein is CASSYGSGFDQPQHF.

The chain uses TRBV7-9 and TRBJ2-1; TRBD2 aligns across 16 bases. This CDR3 has 17 amino acids. Germline V CDR1 and CDR2: SEHNR, FQNEAQ (reference sequence). Trimming removed 4 bases from V and 8 bases from J; junction bases left unmatched: 8. DNA of the CDR3: TGTGCCAGCAGCTCGGGACTAGCGGGGGGGCCTATACATGAGCAGTTCTTC. Its translation is CASSSGLAGGPIHEQFF.

The sample holds one count of this clone. J is TRBJ1-6 and V is TRBV16, with unresolved D. Looked up from germline, CDR1 is KGHSY and CDR2 is FQNENV. This CDR3 is 16 amino acids long. V was clipped by 3 bases and J by 7 bases, with 16 bases between them. CDR3 sequence: CASSHHGVSLNSPLHF. As DNA, the CDR3 is TGTGCCAGCAGCCACCACGGGGTATCCCTGAATTCACCCCTCCACTTT.

This clone showed up just a few times. The chain combines TRBV6-1 with TRBJ1-1; no reliable D call. The germline CDR1 and CDR2 sequences are MNHNS and SASEGT. The CDR3 totals 14 residues. V lost 6 bases and J lost 1, with 12 bases in between. This CDR3 is CASRSTNKNTEAFF. The CDR3 DNA reads as TGTGCCAGCAGATCGACAAACAAGAACACTGAAGCTTTCTTT.

This clone was counted between two and nine times. The V and J genes are TRBV2 and TRBJ2-7; perhaps TRBD1 as D (5 bases). CDR3 size: 15 residues. The germline gives CDR1 SNHLY, CDR2 FYNNEI. V lost 3 bases and J lost 0, with 12 bases in between. The CDR3 DNA sequence: TGTGCCAGCAGTGAGGGGCTCAGGACCTCCTACGAGCAGTACGTC. Encoded protein: CASSEGLRTSYEQYV.

This clone has just a few counts. The V and J genes are TRBV7-2 and TRBJ2-2, with D perhaps TRBD2 (5 bases). Germline V gene sequence: CDR1 SGHTA, CDR2 FQGNSA. The CDR3 contains 17 residues. V dropped 0 bases and J dropped 1 base, with 12 bases sitting between them. DNA for the CDR3: TGTGCCAGCAGCTTAGCCCCGGGGAACAGGAACACCGGGGAGCTGTTTTTT. This gives the protein CASSLAPGNRNTGELFF.

V gene TRBV5-6 combines with J gene TRBJ1-2, with a weak D call TRBD1 (5 bases). V was clipped by 4 bases and J by 6 bases, with 13 bases between them. The germline CDR1 and CDR2 sequences are SGHDT and YYEEEE. This CDR3 comprises 13 residues. CDR3 DNA: TGTGCCAGCAGCCGGGGGTTAACGGATGGCTACACCTTC. Amino acid sequence: CASSRGLTDGYTF.

CDR3 DNA: TGTGCCTGGAGTGTAGTTCCCGGGGTGAGGACCCAGTACTTC. Its translation is CAWSVVPGVRTQYF. V usage is TRBV30 and J usage is TRBJ2-5, with D perhaps matching TRBD2 (5 bases). This CDR3 is built from 14 residues. The V gene's germline CDR1 is GTSNPN and CDR2 SVGIG (reference sequence). Between the trimmed V and J ends, which lost 0 bases and 7 bases, there was a span of 15 bases.

The chain couples TRBV19 to TRBJ1-1; no clear D gene. The CDR3 runs to 12 residues. CDR1 and CDR2 (germline): LNHDA, SQIVND (reference sequence). Trimming took 8 bases from V and 6 from J, leaving 13 bases between them. CDR3 sequence reads: CASRETFAEAFF. CDR3 in DNA: TGTGCCAGTCGGGAGACCTTCGCTGAAGCTTTCTTT.

This clone has only a few counts. The V and J genes are TRBV19 and TRBJ1-5; no definite D call. This CDR3 is built from 15 residues. V dropped 3 bases and J dropped 4 bases, with 13 bases sitting between them. Germline V gene sequence: CDR1 LNHDA, CDR2 SQIVND (reference sequence). This CDR3 reads CASSIWRAWNQPQHF. In DNA, the CDR3 is TGTGCCAGTAGTATTTGGAGGGCATGGAATCAGCCCCAGCATTTT.